This entry is about one T cell receptor beta chain. Its specificity is unknown. The CDR3 length is 14 residues. V lost 3 bases and J lost 1, with 7 bases in between. Germline V lookup: CDR1 SGHVS, CDR2 FQNEAQ. From roughly 0.5 ug total RNA, TCR beta cDNA was generated with a primer in the constant region. Nested multiplex PCR, run for three rounds with slightly modified ARM-PCR, yielded TCR beta libraries. The study ran its first two PCR rounds for nine to eleven cycles each, using TRBV1-TRBV30 forward primers and a C-beta reverse primer. TCRdb used MiXCR to reprocess the multiplex PCR reads, holding one entry per CDR3 protein. This repertoire shows about 320,000 distinct CDR3 sequences, almost 60% found once; its top ten account for approximately 15%. This specimen comes from a study of tumor-infiltrating lymphocytes in primary liver carcinoma. Study at large: Sample yields of productive TCRbeta reads, ranging from roughly 3.5 to 8 million, were similar across tissue types.

Study-wide findings and caveats: Bulk unsorted sampling precluded comparing CD4+ and CD8+ repertoires. Significantly greater top-250-clone fractions characterized tumors relative to blood (p = 0.039).

The study extracted blood RNA from unsorted whole blood and also extracted germline DNA. The sequenced sample consisted of peripheral blood. The receptor comes from a woman under 40 with primary liver carcinoma and hepatitis B virus infection. The V gene is TRBV7-8, the J gene TRBJ2-1; D is unresolved. The CDR3 loop reads CASSLWVSYNEQFF. The DNA for the CDR3 is TGTGCCAGCAGCTTGTGGGTTTCCTACAATGAGCAGTTCTTC.